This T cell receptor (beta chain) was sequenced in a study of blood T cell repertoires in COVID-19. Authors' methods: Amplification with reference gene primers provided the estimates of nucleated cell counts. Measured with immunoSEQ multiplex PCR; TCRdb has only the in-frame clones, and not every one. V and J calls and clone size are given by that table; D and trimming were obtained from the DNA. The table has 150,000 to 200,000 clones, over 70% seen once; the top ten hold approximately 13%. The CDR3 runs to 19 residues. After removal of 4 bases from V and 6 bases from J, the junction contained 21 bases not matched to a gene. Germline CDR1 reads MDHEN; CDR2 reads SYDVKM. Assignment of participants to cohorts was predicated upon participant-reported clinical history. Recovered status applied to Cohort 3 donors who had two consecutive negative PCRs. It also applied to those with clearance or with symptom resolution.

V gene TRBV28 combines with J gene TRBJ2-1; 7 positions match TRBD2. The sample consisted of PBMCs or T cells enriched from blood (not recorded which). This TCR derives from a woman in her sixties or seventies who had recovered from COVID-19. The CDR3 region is CASSYPKSGSGGTFNEQFF. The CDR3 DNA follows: TGTGCCAGCAGTTATCCGAAATCCGGGTCGGGGGGAACTTTCAATGAGCAGTTCTTC.